Shown below are 20 T cell receptor beta chains from a single sample sequenced in a study of shared clonotypes between healthy human individuals. The method was immunoSEQ multiplex PCR; TCRdb's version includes in-frame clones alone and lacks a portion of them. The table shows over a million clones, with more than 95% occurring only once. The sequenced sample was naive CD4+ T cells sorted from blood. Subset specified: CD45RA+ positively selected. The receptors originated from a man aged 30 to 39 in good health.

This clone was observed a single time. The gene calls are TRBV7-2 and TRBJ2-7, with D hard to call. Germline-derived CDR1 and CDR2 are SGHTA and FQGNSA. CDR3 length equals 12 residues. The V end was cut by 3 bases, the J end by 2 bases, with 5 bases between. CDR3 coding DNA: TGTGCCAGCAGCTTCAGCCCCTACGAGCAGTACTTC. This gives the protein CASSFSPYEQYF.

This chain connects TRBV2 to TRBJ1-1; D is uncertain. Deletions cut 7 bases from V and 2 bases from J, with 23 bases between. Germline V gives CDR1 SNHLY, CDR2 FYNNEI. The CDR3 extends over 17 amino acids. In DNA form, the CDR3 reads TGTGCCAGCAAATTCCCGGAATCAGCCGGCGTAAACACTGAAGCTTTCTTT. Translation gives CASKFPESAGVNTEAFF.

The chain has TRBV7-9 and TRBJ1-1; 7 bases map to TRBD1. Germline V CDR1 and CDR2: SEHNR, FQNEAQ (reference sequence). The length of the CDR3 is 14 residues. The trim removed 5 bases at V and 2 bases at J, leaving 5 bases unmatched. CDR3 coding DNA: TGTGCCAGCAGCCGGGACAGCCGAAACACTGAAGCTTTCTTT. Its translation is CASSRDSRNTEAFF.

This clone was recorded only once. This sequence joins TRBV4-3 and TRBJ2-1; no clear D. Trimming took off 5 bases at V and 7 bases at J, with 24 bases between the two ends. This CDR3 is 17 amino acids long. Germline V gene data show CDR1 as LGHNA and CDR2 as YSLEER. The CDR3 bases are TGCGCCAGCAGCTCCTCGGACCCCCCCTTAGTAGAAAATGAGCAGTTCTTC. It specifies CASSSSDPPLVENEQFF.

The CDR3 DNA is TGTGCCAGTAGTATAGAAGGAGGGCCTTTGCATGAGCAGTTCTTC. This codes for CASSIEGGPLHEQFF. The V call is TRBV19, the J call TRBJ2-1; D is possibly TRBD2 (6 bases). Germline V gene data show CDR1 as LNHDA and CDR2 as SQIVND (reference sequence). Trimming removed 0 bases from V and 8 bases from J, with 14 bases in between. This CDR3 has 15 amino acids.

The rearrangement links TRBV27 to TRBJ1-2; possible D gene TRBD1, 5 bases. The CDR3 contains 15 residues. The V gene lost 5 bases and the J gene lost 4 bases, with 17 bases spanning the gap. CDR1 MNHEY and CDR2 SMNVEV come from the germline V gene (reference sequence). The CDR3: CASSGGWAGGYGYTF. The CDR3 DNA reads TGTGCCAGCAGTGGGGGATGGGCCGGGGGCTATGGCTACACCTTC.

Notes on this clone: Additional DNA sequences in this sample encode the identical CDR3. The V call is TRBV2, the J call TRBJ2-5, with a weak D call TRBD2 (6 bases). CDR1 is SNHLY and CDR2 is FYNNEI in the germline V gene. V was cut by 4 bases and J by 0 bases, with 9 bases left in between. The CDR3 loop spans 14 amino acids. The CDR3 nucleotides are TGTGCCAGCAGTGTGGGGAGGTACCAAGAGACCCAGTACTTC. Translation gives CASSVGRYQETQYF.

The V gene is TRBV5-1, the J gene TRBJ2-2, with 7 bases identical to TRBD1. The CDR3 has 15 residues. The germline gives CDR1 SGHRS, CDR2 YFSETQ. Germline trimming cut 0 bases from V and 4 bases from J; bases unmatched to any gene: 3. CDR3 DNA sequence: TGCGCCAGCAGCTTGGAGGGACAGATCACCGGGGAGCTGTTTTTT. It codes for CASSLEGQITGELFF. The entire variable domain, with the rest obtained from reference TRBV5-1 and TRBJ2-2, is as follows: KAGVTQTPRYLIKTRGQQVTLSCSPISGHRSVSWYQQTPGQGLQFLFEYFSETQRNKGNFPGRFSGRQFSNSRSEMNVSTLELGDSALYLCASSLEGQITGELFFGEGSRLTVL.

The rearrangement links TRBV9 to TRBJ2-6; D possibly corresponds to TRBD1 (6 bases). This CDR3 is 19 amino acids long. Germline V gives CDR1 SGDLS, CDR2 YYNGEE. V was pared by 0 bases and J by 2 bases, with 18 bases between. CDR3 nucleotide sequence: TGTGCCAGCAGCGTAGTAGGGGCACTTGGGGGCCCTGGGGCCAACGTCCTGACTTTC. It specifies CASSVVGALGGPGANVLTF.

The CDR3 region has the DNA TGCGCCAGCAGCCCCTCGCCGGGACTAGCGTCTTACGAGCAGTACTTC. This sequence encodes CASSPSPGLASYEQYF. The gene calls are TRBV4-1 and TRBJ2-7; 10 positions agree with TRBD2. Germline-derived CDR1 and CDR2 are MGHRA and YSYEKL. The CDR3 consists of 16 residues. After removal of 4 bases from V and 4 bases from J, the junction contained 10 bases not matched to a gene.

The chain couples TRBV12-5 to TRBJ2-2; no reliable D call. Germline V gene lookup returns CDR1 LGHNT and CDR2 FRNRAP. The germline V and J ends were trimmed by 4 bases and 7 bases, with 7 bases remaining between them. The CDR3 sequence is 12 residues long. CDR3 in DNA: TGTGCTAGTGGTTACGATATCGGGGAGCTGTTTTTT. It yields the protein CASGYDIGELFF.

The chain couples TRBV7-9 to TRBJ2-1; no definite D call. Germline loops: CDR1 SEHNR, CDR2 FQNEAQ (reference sequence). Trimming removed 3 bases at V and 3 bases at J, with 15 bases between. The CDR3 runs 16 residues. In DNA form, the CDR3 reads TGTGCCAGCAGCTTGAGGCTGGTGGGCCTCTACAATGAGCAGTTCTTC. Translating gives CASSLRLVGLYNEQFF.

V usage is TRBV18 and J usage is TRBJ1-1, with 7 bases aligning to TRBD1. The CDR3 length is 13 residues. Trimming removed 4 bases from V and 7 bases from J; junction bases left unmatched: 6. Germline CDR1 is KGHSH and CDR2 is LQKENI. The CDR3: CASSLQTGNEAFF. The CDR3, as DNA: TGTGCCAGCTCACTACAGACAGGGAATGAAGCTTTCTTT. Complete variable domain (other parts from reference TRBV18 and TRBJ1-1): NAGVMQNPRHLVRRRGQEARLRCSPMKGHSHVYWYRQLPEEGLKFMVYLQKENIIDESGMPKERFSAEFPKEGPSILRIQQVVRGDSAAYFCASSLQTGNEAFFGQGTRLTVV.

The CDR3 DNA reads as TGTGCCAGCTCACCAGAGGGGATCGGGGAGCTGTTTTTT. It encodes CASSPEGIGELFF. The V gene is TRBV18, the J gene TRBJ2-2; D is perhaps TRBD1 or TRBD2 (5 bases each). V was trimmed by 2 bases and J by 7 bases, leaving 8 bases between them. The CDR3 runs 13 residues. Germline CDR1 KGHSH, CDR2 LQKENI. Full variable domain (rest looked up from reference TRBV18 and TRBJ2-2): NAGVMQNPRHLVRRRGQEARLRCSPMKGHSHVYWYRQLPEEGLKFMVYLQKENIIDESGMPKERFSAEFPKEGPSILRIQQVVRGDSAAYFCASSPEGIGELFFGEGSRLTVL.

The gene calls are TRBV9 and TRBJ2-3; 9 bases match TRBD1. The V gene end was trimmed by 4 bases and the J gene end by 0 bases; junction bases not matched to a gene: 9. CDR3 length equals 17 residues. Looked up from germline, CDR1 is SGDLS and CDR2 is YYNGEE. The CDR3 DNA reads as TGTGCCAGCAGCAGACGGACAGGGGCTACTAGCACAGATACGCAGTATTTT. Its protein product is CASSRRTGATSTDTQYF.

With respect to this clone: The sample contains more than one DNA sequence encoding this CDR3. CDR3 nucleotide sequence: TGTGCCAGCTCACCGACAGGTTTTAATGAAAAACTGTTTTTT. Translated, it gives CASSPTGFNEKLFF. The V gene is TRBV18, the J gene TRBJ1-4, with D maybe TRBD1 (6 bases). Trimming stripped 3 bases from V and 4 bases from J, with 9 bases between. The germline V gene has CDR1 KGHSH and CDR2 LQKENI. The CDR3 runs to 14 residues.

V gene TRBV25-1 combines with J gene TRBJ2-5, with D unclear. From germline, CDR1 is MGHDK and CDR2 SYGVNS. V was clipped by 5 bases and J by 4 bases, with 5 bases between them. This CDR3 is 11 amino acids long. CDR3 sequence (DNA): TGTGCCAGCAGTTACGTAGAGACCCAGTACTTC. Protein: CASSYVETQYF.

The J gene is TRBJ2-7, the V gene TRBV28; D assignment may be TRBD1 or TRBD2 (5 bases each). V lost 4 bases to trimming and J lost 3 bases, with 16 bases between them. The CDR3 sequence is 15 residues long. The V gene's germline CDR1 is MDHEN and CDR2 SYDVKM. The CDR3 DNA sequence: TGTGCCAGCAGTTCCTGGCAGGGAGTTAACTACGAGCAGTACTTC. Its translation: CASSSWQGVNYEQYF.

This CDR3 reads CASSLRGDRNTGELFF. CDR3 sequence (DNA): TGTGCCAGCAGCCTAAGGGGGGACAGAAACACCGGGGAGCTGTTTTTT. This chain links TRBV7-6 with TRBJ2-2, with a weak D call TRBD1 (7 bases). This CDR3 comprises 16 residues. The V gene's germline CDR1 is SGHVS and CDR2 FNYEAQ. Trimming took off 5 bases at V and 2 bases at J, with 15 bases between the two ends.

This chain joins TRBV7-6 and TRBJ2-5; TRBD1 matches 11 bases. The V segment lost 1 base and the J segment 5 bases; nucleotides outside the gene matches: 6. The germline CDR1 and CDR2 sequences are SGHVS and FNYEAQ. The CDR3 length is 16 residues. For the CDR3, the DNA is TGTGCCAGCAGCTTAGGGACAGGGGGCGTCTCGGAGACCCAGTACTTC. It yields the protein CASSLGTGGVSETQYF.